One and the same sample provided the 17 T cell receptor beta chains below, sequenced in a study of regulatory T cells in long-lasting Graves disease. The sample's time point: persistent/refractory GD, antithyroid drugs over 5 years with positive TRAb. TCR sequences were obtained from RNA taken from PBMCs. Researchers made TCR beta libraries by using iRepertoire HTBI primers and running Arm-PCR on CDR3 regions. A single record per CDR3 protein comes from TCRdb applying MiXCR to the multiplex PCR reads. This sample has almost 350,000 distinct CDR3 sequences, with 15% to 20% found just once. This specimen consisted of peripheral blood mononuclear cells (PBMCs), obtained when the disease was refractory, from a patient treated with antithyroid drugs. The origin of the receptors is a female donor with Graves disease.

This clonotype was seen repeatedly, ten times or more. The J gene is TRBJ1-4, the V gene TRBV7-6; no reliable D call. Trimming shortened V by 5 bases and J by 8 bases, and 6 bases separated the two germline ends. The CDR3 is made up of 11 amino acids. Germline V gene data show CDR1 as SGHVS and CDR2 as FNYEAQ. The CDR3 coding sequence is TGTGCCAGCAGCCTCGACGAAAAACTGTTTTTT. As protein: CASSLDEKLFF.

This clonotype was detected many times. The chain links TRBV29-1 to TRBJ2-7, with D tentatively TRBD2 (6 bases). Trimming took off 4 bases at V and 2 bases at J, with 12 bases between the two ends. CDR3 size: 13 residues. Germline-derived CDR1 and CDR2 are SQVTM and ANQGSEA. The CDR3 sequence is CSVALAWTYEQYF. CDR3 sequence (DNA): TGCAGCGTTGCCCTAGCGTGGACCTACGAGCAGTACTTC.

On this clonotype: This clone may be a read error of a much larger clone one base away. The V call is TRBV6-1, the J call TRBJ1-1; no firm D call. The germline gives CDR1 MNHNS, CDR2 SASEGT. V was shortened by 6 bases and J by 0 bases, with 11 bases between the two germline ends. The CDR3 spans 14 residues. CDR3: CASRSRQVNTEAFF. The CDR3, as DNA: TGTGCCAGCAGGTCCCGTCAGGTGAACACTGAAGCTTTCTTT.

The CDR3 sequence: CASRNGGTNTEAFF. CDR3 sequence (DNA): TGTGCCAGCAGAAACGGGGGCACGAACACTGAAGCTTTCTTT. The V and J genes are TRBV6-1 and TRBJ1-1; D may be TRBD1 (6 bases). Germline CDR1 reads MNHNS; CDR2 reads SASEGT. The CDR3 contains 14 residues. The V gene lost 6 bases and the J gene lost 1 base, with 12 bases spanning the gap.

V gene TRBV30 combines with J gene TRBJ2-2, with D possibly TRBD2 on 6 matching bases. V was shortened by 5 bases and J by 3 bases, with 13 bases between the two germline ends. The CDR3 is 14 amino acids. Germline V gene data show CDR1 as GTSNPN and CDR2 as SVGIG (reference sequence). This chain's CDR3 is CAWDTGGHTGELFF. CDR3 DNA sequence: TGTGCCTGGGACACAGGAGGGCACACCGGGGAGCTGTTTTTT.

This clonotype was counted many times. The V call is TRBV20-1, the J call TRBJ1-5, with D hard to call. Per germline, CDR1 DFQATT and CDR2 SNEGSKA (reference sequence). Trimming took 3 bases from V and 0 from J, leaving 9 bases between them. The CDR3 sequence is 14 residues long. CDR3 nucleotides: TGCAGTGCTAGGGGAGTATATAGCAATCAGCCCCAGCATTTT. Encoded protein: CSARGVYSNQPQHF.

The V call is TRBV18, the J call TRBJ2-7, with 9 nucleotides matching TRBD1. The CDR3 consists of 16 residues. J was trimmed by 5 bases and V by 3 bases; bases with no gene match: 11. Germline V gene data show CDR1 as KGHSH and CDR2 as LQKENI. Here the CDR3 reads CASSPSPGQGSDEQYF. The CDR3 nucleotides read TGTGCCAGCTCACCTTCTCCGGGACAGGGTTCCGACGAGCAGTACTTC.

This sequence joins TRBV5-1 and TRBJ2-4, with a tentative D call TRBD2 (5 bases). CDR3 length equals 16 residues. Germline V gene sequence: CDR1 SGHRS, CDR2 YFSETQ. The V end was cut by 3 bases, the J end by 9 bases, with 22 bases between. CDR3: CASSSPGLEYLSIQYF. The CDR3 DNA reads TGCGCCAGCAGCTCTCCTGGACTCGAGTACTTGAGCATTCAGTACTTC.

To note about this clonotype: Its ends do not fully match the called genes, so a read error is possible. This rearrangement joins TRBV27 to TRBJ2-7; D is uncertain. This CDR3 is built from 13 residues. Germline CDR1 and CDR2: MNHEY and SMNVEV (reference sequence). The CDR3 here is CASRAAESCEQYF. CDR3 DNA: TGTGCCAGCAGGGCCGCGGAGTCCTGCGAGCAGTACTTC.

This clonotype was recorded at least ten times. The chain carries TRBV20-1 and TRBJ2-4, with 8 bases aligning to TRBD1. The length of the CDR3 is 14 residues. Germline trimming cut 1 base from V and 8 bases from J; bases unmatched to any gene: 7. Germline V gene sequence: CDR1 DFQATT, CDR2 SNEGSKA (reference sequence). Here the CDR3 DNA reads TGCAGTGCTAGAGTGGCAGGGGGCTGGGACATTCAGTACTTC. It yields the protein CSARVAGGWDIQYF.

There are many counts of this clonotype. This sequence joins TRBV30 and TRBJ2-5, with 12 bases that match TRBD2. Germline trimming cut 2 bases from V and 2 bases from J; bases unmatched to any gene: 9. CDR1 GTSNPN and CDR2 SVGIG come from the germline V gene (reference sequence). This CDR3 is 17 amino acids long. Here the CDR3 reads CAWSTGTSGRRQETQYF. The CDR3 bases are TGTGCCTGGAGTACTGGGACTAGCGGGCGGCGACAAGAGACCCAGTACTTC.

This clonotype appeared many times. J is TRBJ2-5 and V is TRBV29-1; weak D call: TRBD2 (5 bases). V lost 6 bases and J lost 5, with 16 bases in between. Germline CDR1 is SQVTM and CDR2 is ANQGSEA. The CDR3 length is 13 residues. The chain's CDR3 is CSVGSAPLETQYF. The DNA for the CDR3 is TGCAGCGTGGGGAGCGCCCCCTTGGAGACCCAGTACTTC.

In this sample, this clonotype turned up many times. The gene calls are TRBV18 and TRBJ2-5; 9 bases map to TRBD2. The J segment lost 0 bases and the V segment lost 1 base, leaving 6 bases of the junction unmatched. This CDR3 region has 17 residues. CDR1 is KGHSH, CDR2 LQKENI, per germline. The CDR3 is CASSPLAAGGDQETQYF. The CDR3 DNA follows: TGTGCCAGCTCACCACTCGCAGCGGGGGGCGACCAAGAGACCCAGTACTTC.

Note on this clonotype: A much larger clone differs by one base, so this may be a read error. This is likely a read error, given that the CDR3 carries no conserved phenylalanine or tryptophan at its end. The chain carries TRBV12-3 or TRBV12-4 and TRBJ2-7, with D maybe TRBD2 (6 bases). Deletions cut 5 bases from V and 4 bases from J, with 18 bases between. The CDR3 totals 15 residues. CDR3 in DNA: TGTGCCAGCAGTCCCCGCGGGTGGGGGGTATACGAGCAGTACTCC. Its translation is CASSPRGWGVYEQYS.

V gene TRBV5-1 combines with J gene TRBJ2-5; no definite D call. CDR3 length equals 15 residues. V lost 0 bases, J lost 4 bases, and 13 bases lay in between. Germline V CDR1 and CDR2: SGHRS, YFSETQ. The CDR3 protein is CASSLGFNVGETQYF. In DNA, the CDR3 is TGCGCCAGCAGCTTGGGATTTAACGTGGGAGAGACCCAGTACTTC.

Regarding this clonotype: A much larger clone lies one base from this, so it may be a read error. This chain links TRBV7-9 with TRBJ2-5, with no clear D. The CDR3 contains 15 residues. CDR1 SEHNR and CDR2 FQNEAQ come from the germline V gene (reference sequence). This CDR3 reads CAGSFSGPEKETQYF. In DNA form, the CDR3 reads TGTGCCGGCAGCTTTAGTGGACCAGAAAAAGAGACCCAGTACTTC.

The chain employs TRBV12-3 or TRBV12-4 and TRBJ2-2; unclear D gene. There are 15 residues in the CDR3. Between the trimmed V and J ends, which lost 3 bases and 0 bases, there was a span of 8 bases. For the CDR3, the DNA is TGTGCCAGCAGTTTCCTCCGCGCGAACACCGGGGAGCTGTTTTTT. It is translated as CASSFLRANTGELFF.